This TCR beta chain came from a study of technical replicates of blood from several donors (dated by TCRdb to 2016 to 2017). Relative to germline, V is missing 5 bases and J is missing 4 bases, with 4 bases of the junction outside any gene match. Measured from the cysteine to the phenylalanine, the CDR3 is 14 residues long. The read is trimmed to its CDR3 DNA, 42 bases read in frame from base 1. CDR1 and CDR2, looked up from the germline V gene (reference sequence), are MNHEY and SMNVEV. The library was obtained by the immunoSEQ multiplex PCR assay. This is the immuneACCESS table as TCRdb keeps it, with only in-frame sequences that have V and J called. A part of the clones is gone; compared with another copy, unresolved V genes explain less than half, and the rest is unexplained. This sample is represented by about 83,000 clones; roughly nine tenths of them were singletons. About 0.26% of the sample goes to the ten largest clones.

Comment on this clone: Its binding antigen is unknown. The record has no base qualities; no much larger clone is one base away.

The chain employs TRBV27 and TRBJ2-7; 11 junctional bases match TRBD1. Sequenced material: T cells isolated from PBMCs. The receptor's source is a human donor in good health. DNA sequence: TGTGCCAGCAGTGCCGGGACAGGGGGATACGAGCAGTACTTC. Protein translation: CASSAGTGGYEQYF.